Shown below are 7 T cell receptor beta chains from a single sample sequenced in a study of blood T cell repertoires in COVID-19. Using immunoSEQ multiplex PCR, the repertoire was profiled, and TCRdb retains in-frame clones only, with some absent. The table lists 84,000 or so clones, roughly 80% of them singletons. The sequenced sample was peripheral blood. The receptor source for this set is a human donor in a cohort sampled during active COVID-19.

The chain uses TRBV7-3 and TRBJ1-1; D is possibly TRBD1 (5 bases). The V gene's germline CDR1 is SGHTA and CDR2 FQGTGA. The CDR3 sequence is 16 residues long. Deletions cut 5 bases from V and 1 base from J, with 17 bases between. CDR3 sequence: CASSPSPAGWNTEAFF. CDR3 nucleotides: TGTGCCAGCAGCCCCTCCCCCGCAGGGTGGAACACTGAAGCTTTCTTT.

V and J are TRBV28 and TRBJ1-1, with 8 bases matching TRBD1. The ends lost 11 bases at V and 1 base at J; junction bases unmatched: 0. CDR3 length: 11 residues. CDR1 is MDHEN, CDR2 SYDVKM, per germline. In DNA, the CDR3 is TGTGCCGGACAGGGGAACACTGAAGCTTTCTTT. Its translation is CAGQGNTEAFF.

The J gene is TRBJ1-2, the V gene TRBV5-6; 9 bases fit TRBD1. The CDR3 has 14 amino acids. Germline-derived CDR1 and CDR2 are SGHDT and YYEEEE. With V trimmed by 5 bases and J by 5 bases, 7 bases remained unmatched. Here the CDR3 reads CASRYSGTGYGYTF. The CDR3, as DNA: TGTGCCAGCAGATACTCCGGGACAGGGTATGGCTACACCTTC. Using reference TRBV5-6 and TRBJ1-2 for the parts outside the CDR3, the full variable domain is DAGVTQSPTHLIKTRGQQVTLRCSPKSGHDTVSWYQQALGQGPQFIFQYYEEEERQRGNFPDRFSGHQFPNYSSELNVNALLLGDSALYLCASRYSGTGYGYTFGSGTRLTVV.

J is TRBJ1-5 and V is TRBV27, with a weak D call TRBD1 (6 bases). Germline V gene data show CDR1 as MNHEY and CDR2 as SMNVEV (reference sequence). V was shortened by 6 bases and J by 0 bases, with 9 bases between the two germline ends. This CDR3 region has 14 residues. In nucleotides, the CDR3 is TGTGCCAGCAGCGGACAGTATAGCAATCAGCCCCAGCATTTT. It yields the protein CASSGQYSNQPQHF.

J is TRBJ2-7 and V is TRBV28; 9 bases map to TRBD1. V shed 5 bases and J 3 bases; nucleotides not matched to a gene: 8. CDR3 length: 15 residues. In germline, CDR1 is MDHEN, CDR2 SYDVKM. In nucleotides, the CDR3 is TGTGCCAGCAGTCTACCGGACAGGGGCATCTACGAGCAGTACTTC. Its protein is CASSLPDRGIYEQYF.

This CDR3 reads CASSPGGGPGTTYEQYF. The CDR3 DNA follows: TGTGCCAGTAGTCCGGGGGGCGGTCCCGGTACCACCTACGAGCAGTACTTC. This sequence joins TRBV19 and TRBJ2-7, with D perhaps TRBD2 (7 bases). Germline CDR1 is LNHDA and CDR2 is SQIVND (reference sequence). The V end was cut by 5 bases, the J end by 2 bases, with 22 bases between. The CDR3 sequence is 17 residues long.

J is TRBJ2-5 and V is TRBV5-1; 7 bases agree with TRBD1. With 5 bases clipped from V and 1 base from J, the junction kept 5 bases outside the gene matches. Germline CDR1 and CDR2: SGHRS and YFSETQ. The CDR3 consists of 14 residues. The CDR3 region is CASRMTGPQETQYF. The DNA of the CDR3 is TGCGCCAGCAGGATGACAGGGCCCCAAGAGACCCAGTACTTC.